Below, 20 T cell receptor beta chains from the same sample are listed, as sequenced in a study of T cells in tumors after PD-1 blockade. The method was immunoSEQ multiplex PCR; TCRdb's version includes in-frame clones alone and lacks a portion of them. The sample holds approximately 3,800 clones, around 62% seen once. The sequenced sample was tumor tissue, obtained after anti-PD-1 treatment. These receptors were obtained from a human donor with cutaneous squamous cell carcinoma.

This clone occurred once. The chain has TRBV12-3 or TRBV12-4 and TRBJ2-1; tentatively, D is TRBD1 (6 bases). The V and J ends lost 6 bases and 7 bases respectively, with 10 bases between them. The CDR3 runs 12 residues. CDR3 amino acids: CASRLQGNEQFF. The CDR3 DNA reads TGTGCCAGCAGACTCCAGGGGAATGAGCAGTTCTTC.

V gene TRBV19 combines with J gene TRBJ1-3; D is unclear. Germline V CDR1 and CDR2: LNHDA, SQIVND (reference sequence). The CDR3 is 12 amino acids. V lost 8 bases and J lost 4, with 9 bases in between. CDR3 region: CASLGGGNTIYF. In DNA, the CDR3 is TGTGCCAGTCTGGGTGGCGGAAACACCATATATTTT.

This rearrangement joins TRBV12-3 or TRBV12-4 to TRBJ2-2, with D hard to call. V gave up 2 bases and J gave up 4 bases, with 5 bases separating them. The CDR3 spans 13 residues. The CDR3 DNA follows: TGTGCCAGCAGTTTACCCCTCACCGGGGAGCTGTTTTTT. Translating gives CASSLPLTGELFF.

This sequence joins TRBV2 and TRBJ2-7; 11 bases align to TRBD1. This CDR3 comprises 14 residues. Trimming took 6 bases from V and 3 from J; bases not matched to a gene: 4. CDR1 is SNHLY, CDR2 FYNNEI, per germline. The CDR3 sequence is CASRGQGAIYEQYF. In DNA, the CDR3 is TGTGCCAGCAGAGGACAGGGGGCGATCTACGAGCAGTACTTC.

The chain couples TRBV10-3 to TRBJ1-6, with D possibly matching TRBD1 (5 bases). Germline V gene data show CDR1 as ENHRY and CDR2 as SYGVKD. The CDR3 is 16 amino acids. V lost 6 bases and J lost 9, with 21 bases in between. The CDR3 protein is CAISEGAQGMGSPLHF. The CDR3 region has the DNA TGTGCCATCAGCGAAGGGGCTCAGGGTATGGGTTCACCCCTCCACTTT.

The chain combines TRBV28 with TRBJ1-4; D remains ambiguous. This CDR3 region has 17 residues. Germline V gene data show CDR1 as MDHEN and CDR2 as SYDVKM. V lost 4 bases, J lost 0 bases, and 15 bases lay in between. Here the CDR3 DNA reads TGTGCCAGCAGTTCCCCCGGACCTTCCACAACTAATGAAAAACTGTTTTTT. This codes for CASSSPGPSTTNEKLFF.

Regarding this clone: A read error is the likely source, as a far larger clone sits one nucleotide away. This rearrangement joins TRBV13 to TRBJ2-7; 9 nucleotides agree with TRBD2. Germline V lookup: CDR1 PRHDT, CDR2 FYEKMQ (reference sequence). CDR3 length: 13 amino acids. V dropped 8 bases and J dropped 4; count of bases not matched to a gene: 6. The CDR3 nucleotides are TGTGCCAGCCGCGGGGGGGGGCTGTACGAGCAGTACTTC. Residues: CASRGGGLYEQYF.

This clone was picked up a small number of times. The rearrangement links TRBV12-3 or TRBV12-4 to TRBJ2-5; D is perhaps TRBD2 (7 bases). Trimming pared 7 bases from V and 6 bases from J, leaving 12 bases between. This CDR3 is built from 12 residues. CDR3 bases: TGTGCCAGCACCCTCGGGGGGCAGACCCAGTACTTC. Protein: CASTLGGQTQYF.

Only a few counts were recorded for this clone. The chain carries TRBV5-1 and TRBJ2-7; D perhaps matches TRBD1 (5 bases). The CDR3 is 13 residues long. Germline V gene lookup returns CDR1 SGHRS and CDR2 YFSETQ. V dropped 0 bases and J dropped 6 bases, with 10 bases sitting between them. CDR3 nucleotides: TGCGCCAGCAGCTTGGAAACAGGTGGCGAGCAGTACTTC. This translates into CASSLETGGEQYF. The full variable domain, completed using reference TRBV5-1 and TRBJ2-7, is KAGVTQTPRYLIKTRGQQVTLSCSPISGHRSVSWYQQTPGQGLQFLFEYFSETQRNKGNFPGRFSGRQFSNSRSEMNVSTLELGDSALYLCASSLETGGEQYFGPGTRLTVT.

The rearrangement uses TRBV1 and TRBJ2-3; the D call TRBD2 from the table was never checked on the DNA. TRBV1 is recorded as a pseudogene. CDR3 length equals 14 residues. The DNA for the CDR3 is TGCACCAGCAGCCACTGGCGGGAATTATGGACGCAGTATTTT. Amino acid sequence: CTSSHWRELWTQYF.

Here the CDR3 DNA reads TGTGCCAGACCAACCGGGACAGGGGGAATTGGCTACACCTTC. Protein: CARPTGTGGIGYTF. The rearrangement links TRBV2 to TRBJ1-2; 11 positions agree with TRBD1. J lost 7 bases, V lost 9 bases, and 10 bases had no gene match. The CDR3 is made up of 14 amino acids. Germline CDR1 is SNHLY and CDR2 is FYNNEI.

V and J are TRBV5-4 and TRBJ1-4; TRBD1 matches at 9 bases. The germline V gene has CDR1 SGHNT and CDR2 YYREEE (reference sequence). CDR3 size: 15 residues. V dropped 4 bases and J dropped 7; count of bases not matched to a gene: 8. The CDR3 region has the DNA TGTGCCAGCAGCCCTGGGACAGGGCAACGTGAAAAACTGTTTTTT. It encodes CASSPGTGQREKLFF.

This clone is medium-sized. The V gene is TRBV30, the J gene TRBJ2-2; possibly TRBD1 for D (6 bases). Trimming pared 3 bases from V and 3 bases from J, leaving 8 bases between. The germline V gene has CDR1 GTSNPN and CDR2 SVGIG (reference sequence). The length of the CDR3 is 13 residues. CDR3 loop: CAWSGQYTGELFF. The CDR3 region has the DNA TGTGCCTGGAGCGGACAGTACACCGGGGAGCTGTTTTTT. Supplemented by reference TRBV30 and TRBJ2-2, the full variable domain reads SQTIHQWPATLVQPVGSPLSLECTVEGTSNPNLYWYRQAAGRGLQLLFYSVGIGQISSEVPQNLSASRPQDRQFILSSKKLLLSDSGFYLCAWSGQYTGELFFGEGSRLTVL.

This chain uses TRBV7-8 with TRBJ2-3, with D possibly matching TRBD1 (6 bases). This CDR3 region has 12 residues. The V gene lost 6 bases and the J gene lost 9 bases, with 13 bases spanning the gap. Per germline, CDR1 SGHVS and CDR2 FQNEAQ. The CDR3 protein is CASRSTGITQYF. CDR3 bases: TGTGCCAGCAGAAGCACAGGGATAACGCAGTATTTT.

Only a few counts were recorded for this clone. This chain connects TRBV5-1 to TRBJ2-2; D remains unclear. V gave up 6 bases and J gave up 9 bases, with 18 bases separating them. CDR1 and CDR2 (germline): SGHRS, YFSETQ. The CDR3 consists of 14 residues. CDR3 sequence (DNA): TGCGCCAGCACTCTGACACTTACCGAAAGGGAGCTGTTTTTT. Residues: CASTLTLTERELFF.

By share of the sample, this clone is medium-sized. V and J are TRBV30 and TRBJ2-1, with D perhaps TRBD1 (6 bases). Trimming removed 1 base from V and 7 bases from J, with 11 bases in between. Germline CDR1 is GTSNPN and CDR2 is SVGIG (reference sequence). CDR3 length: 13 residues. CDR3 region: CAWSALTGNEQFF. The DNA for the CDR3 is TGTGCCTGGAGTGCGCTAACAGGGAATGAGCAGTTCTTC.

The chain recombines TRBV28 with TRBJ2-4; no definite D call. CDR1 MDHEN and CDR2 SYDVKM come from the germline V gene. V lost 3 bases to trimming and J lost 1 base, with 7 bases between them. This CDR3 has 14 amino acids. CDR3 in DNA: TGTGCCAGCAGTTTGACTGGGGCCAAAAACATTCAGTACTTC. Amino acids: CASSLTGAKNIQYF.

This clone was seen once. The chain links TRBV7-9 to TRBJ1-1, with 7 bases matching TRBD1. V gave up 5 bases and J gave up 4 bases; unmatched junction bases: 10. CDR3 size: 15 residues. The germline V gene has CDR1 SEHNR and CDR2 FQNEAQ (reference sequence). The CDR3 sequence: CASSRRRGGVTEAFF. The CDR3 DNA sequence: TGTGCCAGCAGCCGCCGCAGAGGGGGCGTCACTGAAGCTTTCTTT.

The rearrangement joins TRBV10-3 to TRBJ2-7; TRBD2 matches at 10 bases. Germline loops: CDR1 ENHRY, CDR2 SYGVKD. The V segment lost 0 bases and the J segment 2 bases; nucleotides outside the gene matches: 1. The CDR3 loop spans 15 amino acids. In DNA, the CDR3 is TGTGCCATCAGTGAGTCGAGCGGGGGGGCCTACGAGCAGTACTTC. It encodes CAISESSGGAYEQYF.

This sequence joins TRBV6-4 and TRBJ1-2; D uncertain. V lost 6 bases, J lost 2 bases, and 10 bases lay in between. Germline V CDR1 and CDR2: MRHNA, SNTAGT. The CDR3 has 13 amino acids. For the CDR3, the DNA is TGTGCCAGCAGATCCGGGATCAACTATGGCTACACCTTC. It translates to CASRSGINYGYTF.